The 32 T cell receptor beta chains below were found in one sample sequenced in a study of early T cells in non-severe SARS-CoV-2 infection. TCRdb re-called the 5' RACE reads through MiXCR, storing one row per CDR3 protein. In the table there are about 50,000 distinct CDR3 sequences, roughly a tenth of which are singletons. Sequencing was performed on whole blood, taken at baseline. The source is an adult who was a healthcare worker with PCR-confirmed SARS-CoV-2 infection or an uninfected control (not recorded which).

This clonotype was counted at least ten times. V gene TRBV24-1 combines with J gene TRBJ2-7; D unresolved. This CDR3 comprises 13 residues. CDR1 is KGHDR and CDR2 is SFDVKD in the germline V gene. Trimming pared 4 bases from V and 8 bases from J, leaving 14 bases between. The CDR3 DNA reads as TGTGCCACCAGTGACCCCCCGACGCGACAGCAGTACTTC. Translation: CATSDPPTRQQYF.

The table lists this clonotype with many counts. The gene calls are TRBV30 and TRBJ1-2; D remains unclear. Germline V gives CDR1 GTSNPN, CDR2 SVGIG (reference sequence). V was clipped by 0 bases and J by 2 bases, with 4 bases between them. The CDR3 contains 12 residues. The CDR3 DNA follows: TGTGCCTGGAGTGTACAAAACTATGGCTACACCTTC. This gives the protein CAWSVQNYGYTF.

This clonotype was seen a few times. V usage is TRBV10-1 and J usage is TRBJ1-5; no clear D. Trimming left V 4 bases short and J 3 bases short, with 7 bases between. Germline CDR1 reads WNHNN; CDR2 reads SYGVQD (reference sequence). The CDR3 runs to 13 residues. DNA of the CDR3: TGCGCCAGCAGTGGGGGATACAATCAGCCCCAGCATTTT. Protein sequence: CASSGGYNQPQHF.

This clonotype came up a few times. The rearrangement uses TRBV2 and TRBJ1-1, with D possibly TRBD1 on 5 matching bases. V was trimmed by 6 bases and J by 5 bases, leaving 13 bases between them. Germline CDR1 is SNHLY and CDR2 is FYNNEI. This CDR3 region has 13 residues. CDR3 in amino acids: CASRGPGRTEAFF. In DNA form, the CDR3 reads TGTGCCAGCAGGGGGCCAGGGCGGACTGAAGCTTTCTTT.

The V and J genes are TRBV5-1 and TRBJ1-1; D ambiguous. Trimming pared 0 bases from V and 0 bases from J, leaving 3 bases between. CDR1 and CDR2 (germline): SGHRS, YFSETQ. The CDR3 consists of 13 residues. The CDR3, as DNA: TGCGCCAGCAGCTTGGAGTTGAACACTGAAGCTTTCTTT. Translation gives CASSLELNTEAFF.

V usage is TRBV7-2 and J usage is TRBJ1-1, with 7 bases identical to TRBD1. Germline CDR1 is SGHTA and CDR2 is FQGNSA. The CDR3 loop spans 14 amino acids. V shed 5 bases, J shed 3 bases, and the junction held 6 bases outside the gene matches. The CDR3 reads CASSKRGRDTEAFF. The CDR3 nucleotides are TGTGCCAGCAGCAAGAGGGGGCGAGACACTGAAGCTTTCTTT.

A few counts support this clonotype. The J gene is TRBJ1-2, the V gene TRBV6-6, with a possible D match to TRBD1 (6 bases). This CDR3 region has 14 residues. CDR1 and CDR2 from the germline V gene are MNHNY and SVGAGI (reference sequence). The V gene lost 7 bases and the J gene lost 0 bases, with 12 bases spanning the gap. The CDR3 loop reads CASKETGANYGYTF. CDR3 nucleotides: TGTGCCAGCAAAGAGACAGGAGCTAACTATGGCTACACCTTC.

In its sample, this clonotype was seen a few times. The chain is built from TRBV20-1 and TRBJ2-1; D perhaps matches TRBD1 (6 bases). The length of the CDR3 is 16 residues. In germline, CDR1 is DFQATT, CDR2 SNEGSKA (reference sequence). Trimming stripped 6 bases from V and 0 bases from J, with 18 bases between. In DNA form, the CDR3 reads TGCAGTGCCCTACGGACAGCTCCAAGCTCCTACAATGAGCAGTTCTTC. This gives the protein CSALRTAPSSYNEQFF.

This clonotype was seen a handful of times. The chain couples TRBV20-1 to TRBJ1-2, with D tentatively TRBD1 (5 bases). The CDR3 is 9 amino acids. Germline V gives CDR1 DFQATT, CDR2 SNEGSKA (reference sequence). The CDR3 loop is CRAVGRYTF. The CDR3 DNA is TGCAGGGCCGTGGGGCGCTACACCTTC.

This clonotype was picked up many times. The V and J genes are TRBV12-3 or TRBV12-4 and TRBJ1-5; D unclear. The V gene lost 3 bases and the J gene lost 6 bases, with 9 bases spanning the gap. This CDR3 is 13 amino acids long. The CDR3 spells CASSLNRVQPQHF. As DNA, the CDR3 is TGTGCCAGCAGTTTGAATCGGGTTCAGCCCCAGCATTTT.

This clonotype was picked up a small number of times. The V call is TRBV11-2, the J call TRBJ2-5, with D maybe TRBD2 (5 bases). The germline V and J ends were trimmed by 5 bases and 5 bases, with 12 bases remaining between them. This CDR3 is built from 13 residues. CDR1 is SGHAT and CDR2 is FQNNGV in the germline V gene. Here the CDR3 reads CASSQRTGETQYF. The CDR3 DNA reads TGTGCCAGCAGCCAGAGGACGGGGGAGACCCAGTACTTC.

This clonotype was found a few times. The chain recombines TRBV5-1 with TRBJ1-1; a weak D match, TRBD1 (5 bases). Germline CDR1 reads SGHRS; CDR2 reads YFSETQ. Trimming left V 3 bases short and J 3 bases short, with 15 bases between. This CDR3 comprises 15 residues. CDR3 protein: CASSSQGLLDTEAFF. In nucleotides, the CDR3 is TGCGCCAGCAGCTCCCAGGGTCTTCTGGACACTGAAGCTTTCTTT.

The chain carries TRBV12-3 or TRBV12-4 and TRBJ2-1; 11 bases match TRBD2. This CDR3 has 15 amino acids. Germline trimming cut 6 bases from V and 9 bases from J; bases unmatched to any gene: 10. The CDR3 loop reads CASRPRLAGSLEQFF. CDR3 sequence (DNA): TGTGCCAGCAGACCGCGACTAGCGGGATCCCTTGAGCAGTTCTTC.

Remarks on this clonotype: This may be a read error: a much more frequent sequence differs by one nucleotide. The chain links TRBV20-1 to TRBJ2-7, with TRBD1 identical over 7 bases. The V and J ends lost 6 bases and 7 bases, in that order; junction bases with no gene match: 15. The CDR3 contains 14 residues. Germline lookup yields CDR1 DFQATT and CDR2 SNEGSKA (reference sequence). The CDR3 region has the DNA TGCAGTGCCGTTGACAGGGAGAGGTTTGTGGAGCAGTACTTC. This encodes CSAVDRERFVEQYF.

This clonotype has a handful of counts. V gene TRBV9 combines with J gene TRBJ2-2; 7 bases agree with TRBD2. Trimming removed 4 bases from V and 8 bases from J; junction bases left unmatched: 5. This CDR3 is 13 amino acids long. The germline CDR1 and CDR2 sequences are SGDLS and YYNGEE. DNA of the CDR3: TGTGCCAGCAGCCCCTGGGAGGGGGGGGAGCTGTTTTTT. The encoded protein is CASSPWEGGELFF.

This clonotype was picked up many times. The chain links TRBV5-5 to TRBJ1-5, with 7 bases matching TRBD1. J was trimmed by 4 bases and V by 0 bases; bases with no gene match: 4. CDR1 SGHKS and CDR2 YYEKEE come from the germline V gene (reference sequence). The CDR3 length is 15 residues. CDR3 sequence (DNA): TGTGCCAGCAGCTTGGAGCAGGGGGAGAATCAGCCCCAGCATTTT. It yields the protein CASSLEQGENQPQHF.

This clonotype was counted only a few times. The CDR3 here is CASSWGQYNEQFF. In nucleotides, the CDR3 is TGCGCCAGCAGCTGGGGCCAGTACAATGAGCAGTTCTTC. The chain uses TRBV5-1 and TRBJ2-1; the D gene is possibly TRBD1 (5 bases). Trimming took off 3 bases at V and 4 bases at J, with 8 bases between the two ends. The CDR3 totals 13 residues. Germline CDR1 SGHRS, CDR2 YFSETQ.

This clonotype was observed a handful of times. The rearrangement joins TRBV11-2 to TRBJ1-2; D remains unclear. The germline V and J ends were trimmed by 0 bases and 0 bases, with 5 bases remaining between them. This CDR3 comprises 14 residues. Germline CDR1 SGHAT, CDR2 FQNNGV. DNA for the CDR3: TGTGCCAGCAGCTTAGATATAGCTAACTATGGCTACACCTTC. Residues: CASSLDIANYGYTF.

This clonotype showed up many times. V is TRBV11-2 and J is TRBJ2-7; D remains ambiguous. With 5 bases removed from V and 4 bases from J, the gap between germline ends came to 6 bases. The CDR3 spans 11 residues. Per the germline V gene, CDR1 is SGHAT and CDR2 is FQNNGV. The CDR3 nucleotides read TGTGCCAGCAGCCCTCAGTACGAGCAGTACTTC. Its translation: CASSPQYEQYF.

The rearrangement links TRBV3-1 to TRBJ2-6; no reliable D call. This CDR3 spans 15 amino acids. Germline V gives CDR1 LGHDT, CDR2 YNNKEL (reference sequence). V dropped 5 bases and J dropped 0 bases, with 8 bases sitting between them. In nucleotides, the CDR3 is TGTGCCAGCAGCGCTCATGGCTCTGGGGCCAACGTCCTGACTTTC. This gives the protein CASSAHGSGANVLTF.

There are many counts of this clonotype. The chain joins TRBV7-2 to TRBJ2-3; no clear D gene. The CDR3 runs to 15 residues. The germline V gene has CDR1 SGHTA and CDR2 FQGNSA. Trimming left V 1 base short and J 2 bases short, with 10 bases between. The CDR3 here is CASSLDPRVTDTQYF. The CDR3 coding sequence is TGTGCCAGCAGCTTAGACCCCAGAGTCACAGATACGCAGTATTTT.

The chain couples TRBV6-5 to TRBJ1-1; unclear D gene. Per the germline V gene, CDR1 is MNHEY and CDR2 is SVGAGI. The CDR3 is made up of 13 amino acids. With 5 bases removed from V and 3 bases from J, the gap between germline ends came to 10 bases. The CDR3 here is CASSKRRDTEAFF. The DNA of the CDR3 is TGTGCCAGCAGTAAGAGGCGGGACACTGAAGCTTTCTTT.

This clonotype was detected a few times. The V call is TRBV5-1, the J call TRBJ2-3; possible D gene TRBD2, 6 bases. V lost 3 bases and J 1 base, leaving 15 bases between the germline ends. CDR1 SGHRS and CDR2 YFSETQ come from the germline V gene. The CDR3 length is 16 residues. The CDR3 DNA reads as TGCGCCAGCAGCTCACCTCTCTTAGCGGGCACAGATACGCAGTATTTT. It encodes CASSSPLLAGTDTQYF.

The chain joins TRBV20-1 to TRBJ2-3, with 11 nucleotides matching TRBD2. Germline CDR1 and CDR2: DFQATT and SNEGSKA (reference sequence). The CDR3 has 14 amino acids. The J segment lost 5 bases and the V segment lost 5 bases, leaving 6 bases of the junction unmatched. The CDR3 reads CSAEYSGRGDTQYF. The CDR3, as DNA: TGCAGTGCTGAATATAGCGGGAGGGGAGATACGCAGTATTTT.

This clonotype was seen only a few times. The chain joins TRBV30 to TRBJ2-1; D gene ambiguous. Trimming stripped 0 bases from V and 4 bases from J, with 7 bases between. The CDR3 is 13 amino acids. CDR1 is GTSNPN and CDR2 is SVGIG in the germline V gene (reference sequence). The CDR3 spells CAWSVARYNEQFF. The CDR3 bases are TGTGCCTGGAGTGTGGCTAGGTACAATGAGCAGTTCTTC.

This clonotype was detected ten times or more. CDR3 loop: CSARSGHTIGETQYF. The CDR3 DNA reads as TGCAGTGCTAGATCCGGACACACGATAGGGGAGACCCAGTACTTC. V gene TRBV20-1 combines with J gene TRBJ2-5; a possible D gene is TRBD1 (5 bases). V lost 2 bases and J 5 bases, leaving 18 bases between the germline ends. The germline gives CDR1 DFQATT, CDR2 SNEGSKA (reference sequence). There are 15 residues in the CDR3.

This clonotype was observed a few times. The chain has TRBV19 and TRBJ2-3; 12 nucleotides line up with TRBD2. Germline assignment: CDR1 LNHDA and CDR2 SQIVND (reference sequence). CDR3 size: 18 residues. Germline trimming cut 3 bases from V and 0 bases from J; bases unmatched to any gene: 7. The CDR3 sequence is CASSIDGLAGTSTDTQYF. The CDR3, as DNA: TGTGCCAGTAGTATCGACGGACTAGCGGGGACTAGCACAGATACGCAGTATTTT.

This clonotype has just a few counts. The CDR3 DNA reads as TGTGCCAGCAGCCCCTTCACGGTATACACTGAAGCTTTCTTT. It specifies CASSPFTVYTEAFF. V and J are TRBV11-1 and TRBJ1-1, with D hard to call. This CDR3 comprises 14 residues. CDR1 is SGHAT and CDR2 is FQDESV in the germline V gene (reference sequence). V was cut by 5 bases and J by 3 bases, with 13 bases left in between.

This clonotype was counted between two and nine times. This chain joins TRBV5-1 and TRBJ2-3; possible D gene TRBD1, 5 bases. Trimming shortened V by 2 bases and J by 5 bases, and 9 bases separated the two germline ends. CDR3 length equals 13 residues. From germline, CDR1 is SGHRS and CDR2 YFSETQ. The CDR3 loop is CASSFVGEDTQYF. The DNA for the CDR3 is TGCGCCAGCAGCTTTGTAGGGGAAGATACGCAGTATTTT.

This clonotype was picked up many times. The chain has TRBV7-8 and TRBJ2-5; D is perhaps TRBD1 (6 bases). Germline CDR1 is SGHVS and CDR2 is FQNEAQ. The CDR3 consists of 13 residues. Trimming took off 3 bases at V and 4 bases at J, with 9 bases between the two ends. CDR3 sequence: CASSFSDRETQYF. For the CDR3, the DNA is TGTGCCAGCAGCTTCTCGGACAGAGAGACCCAGTACTTC.

This clonotype turned up a few times. The chain combines TRBV10-1 with TRBJ2-1, with unresolved D. CDR1 WNHNN and CDR2 SYGVQD come from the germline V gene (reference sequence). The CDR3 runs to 14 residues. V was trimmed by 4 bases and J by 7 bases, leaving 14 bases between them. The CDR3 spells CASSAWTTMNEQFF. DNA of the CDR3: TGCGCCAGCAGTGCCTGGACCACCATGAATGAGCAGTTCTTC.

The chain is built from TRBV24-1 and TRBJ2-1, with TRBD2 identical over 9 bases. In germline, CDR1 is KGHDR, CDR2 SFDVKD. With 9 bases clipped from V and 1 base from J, the junction kept 6 bases outside the gene matches. The CDR3 spans 15 residues. The CDR3 spells CATRGAGGSYNEQFF. In nucleotides, the CDR3 is TGTGCCACCCGTGGTGCGGGAGGGTCCTACAATGAGCAGTTCTTC.